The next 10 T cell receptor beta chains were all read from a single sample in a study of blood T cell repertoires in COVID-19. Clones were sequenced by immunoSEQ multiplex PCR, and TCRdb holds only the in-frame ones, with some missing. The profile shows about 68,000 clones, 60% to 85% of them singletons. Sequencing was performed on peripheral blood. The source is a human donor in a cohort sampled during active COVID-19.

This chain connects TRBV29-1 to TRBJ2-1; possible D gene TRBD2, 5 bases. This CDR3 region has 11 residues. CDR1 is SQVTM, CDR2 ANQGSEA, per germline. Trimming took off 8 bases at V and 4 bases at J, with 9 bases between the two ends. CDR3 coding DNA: TGCAGCTTCTGGACTTACAATGAGCAGTTCTTC. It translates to CSFWTYNEQFF.

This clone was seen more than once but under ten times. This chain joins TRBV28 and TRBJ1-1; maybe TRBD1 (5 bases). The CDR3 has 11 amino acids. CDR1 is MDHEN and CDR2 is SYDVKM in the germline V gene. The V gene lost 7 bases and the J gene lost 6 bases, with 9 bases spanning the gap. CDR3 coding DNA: TGTGCCAGCATCCTGGGGCCTGAAGCTTTCTTT. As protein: CASILGPEAFF.

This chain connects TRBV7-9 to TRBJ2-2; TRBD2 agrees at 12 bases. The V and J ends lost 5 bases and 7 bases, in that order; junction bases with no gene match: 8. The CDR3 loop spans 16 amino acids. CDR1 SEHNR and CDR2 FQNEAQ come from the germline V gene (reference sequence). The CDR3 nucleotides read TGTGCCAGCAGCCATGGACTAGCGGGAAGGAACGGGGAGCTGTTTTTT. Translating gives CASSHGLAGRNGELFF.

CDR3 region: CASSYADRGAKNIQYF. The CDR3 DNA is TGTGCCAGCAGTTACGCCGACAGGGGAGCCAAAAACATTCAGTACTTC. The V call is TRBV6-2 or TRBV6-3, the J call TRBJ2-4; 8 nucleotides align to TRBD1. The V and J ends lost 2 bases and 0 bases, in that order; junction bases with no gene match: 3. CDR1 and CDR2 from the germline V gene are MNHEY and SVGEGT. The CDR3 totals 16 residues.

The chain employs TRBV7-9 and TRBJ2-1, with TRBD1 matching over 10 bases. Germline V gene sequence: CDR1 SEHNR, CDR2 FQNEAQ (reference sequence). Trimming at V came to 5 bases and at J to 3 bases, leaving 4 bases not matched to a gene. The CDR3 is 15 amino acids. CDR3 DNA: TGTGCCAGCAGCCCGGACAGGGGGTTCTACAATGAGCAGTTCTTC. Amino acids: CASSPDRGFYNEQFF.

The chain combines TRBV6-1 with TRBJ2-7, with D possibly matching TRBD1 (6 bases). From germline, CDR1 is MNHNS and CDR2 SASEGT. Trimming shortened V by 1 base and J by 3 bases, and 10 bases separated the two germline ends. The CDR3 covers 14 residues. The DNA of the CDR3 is TGTGCCAGCAGTGAAGGTCCAGGGGTCTACGAGCAGTACTTC. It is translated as CASSEGPGVYEQYF.

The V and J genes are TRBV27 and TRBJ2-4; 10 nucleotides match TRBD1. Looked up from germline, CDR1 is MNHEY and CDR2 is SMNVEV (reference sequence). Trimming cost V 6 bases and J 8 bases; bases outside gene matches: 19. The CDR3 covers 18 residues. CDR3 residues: CASRKIAVGDRGGDIQYF. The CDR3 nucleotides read TGTGCCAGCAGAAAAATTGCTGTAGGGGACAGGGGTGGGGACATTCAGTACTTC.

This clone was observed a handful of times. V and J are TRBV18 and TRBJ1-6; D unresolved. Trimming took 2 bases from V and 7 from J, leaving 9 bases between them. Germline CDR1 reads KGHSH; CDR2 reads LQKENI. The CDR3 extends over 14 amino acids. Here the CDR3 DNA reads TGTGCCAGCTCACCAGAGGGTACGAATTCACCCCTCCACTTT. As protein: CASSPEGTNSPLHF.

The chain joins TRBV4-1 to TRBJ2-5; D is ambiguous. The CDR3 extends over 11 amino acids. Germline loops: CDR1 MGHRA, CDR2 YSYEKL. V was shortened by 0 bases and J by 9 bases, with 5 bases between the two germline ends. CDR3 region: CASSQDAAQYF. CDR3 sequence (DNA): TGCGCCAGCAGCCAAGATGCGGCCCAGTACTTC.

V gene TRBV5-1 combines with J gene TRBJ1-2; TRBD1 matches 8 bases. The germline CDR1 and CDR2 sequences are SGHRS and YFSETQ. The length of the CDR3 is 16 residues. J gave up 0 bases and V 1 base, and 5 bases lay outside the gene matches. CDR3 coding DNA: TGCGCCAGCAGCTTGTCAGGGGGCGTAGCTAACTATGGCTACACCTTC. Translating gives CASSLSGGVANYGYTF.